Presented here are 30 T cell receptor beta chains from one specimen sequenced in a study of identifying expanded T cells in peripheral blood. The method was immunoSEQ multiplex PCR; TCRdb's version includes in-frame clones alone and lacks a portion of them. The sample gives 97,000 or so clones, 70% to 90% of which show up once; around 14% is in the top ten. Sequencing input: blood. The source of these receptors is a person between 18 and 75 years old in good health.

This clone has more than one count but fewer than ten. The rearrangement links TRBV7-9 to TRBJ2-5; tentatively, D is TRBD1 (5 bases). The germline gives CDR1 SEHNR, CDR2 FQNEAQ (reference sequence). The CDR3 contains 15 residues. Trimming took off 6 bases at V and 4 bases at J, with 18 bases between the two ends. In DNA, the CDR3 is TGTGCCAGCAGTCCAGACACCAGGGTGGGAGAGACCCAGTACTTC. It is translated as CASSPDTRVGETQYF.

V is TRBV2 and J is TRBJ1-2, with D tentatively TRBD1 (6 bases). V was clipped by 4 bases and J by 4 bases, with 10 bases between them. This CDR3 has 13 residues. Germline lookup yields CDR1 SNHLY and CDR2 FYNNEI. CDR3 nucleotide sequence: TGTGCCAGCAGTGGGGGGCGGAGCTATGGCTACACCTTC. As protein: CASSGGRSYGYTF.

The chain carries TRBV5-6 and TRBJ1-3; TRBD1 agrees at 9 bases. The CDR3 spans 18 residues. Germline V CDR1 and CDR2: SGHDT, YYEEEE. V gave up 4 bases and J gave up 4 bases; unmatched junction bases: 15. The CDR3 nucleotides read TGTGCCAGCAGCGAGCTGGCGACAGGGGGTCGGAAAGGAAACACCATATATTTT. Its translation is CASSELATGGRKGNTIYF.

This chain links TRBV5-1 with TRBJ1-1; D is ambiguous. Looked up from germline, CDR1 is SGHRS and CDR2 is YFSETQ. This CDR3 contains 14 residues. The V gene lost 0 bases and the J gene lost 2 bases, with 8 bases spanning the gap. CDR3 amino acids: CASSLAPSNTEAFF. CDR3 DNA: TGCGCCAGCAGCTTGGCCCCCAGCAACACTGAAGCTTTCTTT.

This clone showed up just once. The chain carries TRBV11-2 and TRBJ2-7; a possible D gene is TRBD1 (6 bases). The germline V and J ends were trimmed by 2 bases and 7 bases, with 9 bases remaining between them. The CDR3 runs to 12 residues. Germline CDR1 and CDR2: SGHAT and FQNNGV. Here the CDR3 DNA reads TGTGCCAGCAGCTTAACAGGGCTAGAGCAGTACTTC. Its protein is CASSLTGLEQYF.

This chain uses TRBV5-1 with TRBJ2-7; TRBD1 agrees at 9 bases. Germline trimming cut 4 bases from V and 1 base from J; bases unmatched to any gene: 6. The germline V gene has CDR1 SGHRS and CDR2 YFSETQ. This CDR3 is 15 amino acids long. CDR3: CASSMPGQGSYEQYF. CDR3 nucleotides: TGCGCCAGCAGCATGCCGGGACAGGGATCCTACGAGCAGTACTTC.

In nucleotides, the CDR3 is TGTGCCAGCAGCCTCGGGCCGAACAATGAGCAGTTCTTC. Its protein product is CASSLGPNNEQFF. This chain joins TRBV11-2 and TRBJ2-1; D is ambiguous. CDR3 size: 13 residues. In germline, CDR1 is SGHAT, CDR2 FQNNGV. V shed 5 bases and J shed 5 bases, with 10 bases lying between them.

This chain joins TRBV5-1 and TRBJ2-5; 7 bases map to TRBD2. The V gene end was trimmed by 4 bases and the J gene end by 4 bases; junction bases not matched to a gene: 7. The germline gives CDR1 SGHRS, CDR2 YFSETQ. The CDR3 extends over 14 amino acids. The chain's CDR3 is CASSPGLVSETQYF. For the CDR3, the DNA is TGCGCCAGCAGCCCCGGACTAGTGTCAGAGACCCAGTACTTC.

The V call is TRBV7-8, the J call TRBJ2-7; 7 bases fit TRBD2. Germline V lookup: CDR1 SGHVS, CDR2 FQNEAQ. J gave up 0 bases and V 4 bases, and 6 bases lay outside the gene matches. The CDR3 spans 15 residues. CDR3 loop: CASSSQGGSSYEQYF. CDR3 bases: TGTGCCAGCAGCTCCCAAGGCGGGAGCTCCTACGAGCAGTACTTC. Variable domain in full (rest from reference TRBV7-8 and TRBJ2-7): GAGVSQSPRYKVAKRGQDVALRCDPISGHVSLFWYQQALGQGPEFLTYFQNEAQLDKSGLPSDRFFAERPEGSVSTLKIQRTQQEDSAVYLCASSSQGGSSYEQYFGPGTRLTVT.

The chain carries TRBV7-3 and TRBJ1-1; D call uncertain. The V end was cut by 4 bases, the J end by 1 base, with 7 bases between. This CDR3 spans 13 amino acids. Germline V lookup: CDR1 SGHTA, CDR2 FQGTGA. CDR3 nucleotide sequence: TGTGCCAGCAGCTCCGGACGGAACACTGAAGCTTTCTTT. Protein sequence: CASSSGRNTEAFF.

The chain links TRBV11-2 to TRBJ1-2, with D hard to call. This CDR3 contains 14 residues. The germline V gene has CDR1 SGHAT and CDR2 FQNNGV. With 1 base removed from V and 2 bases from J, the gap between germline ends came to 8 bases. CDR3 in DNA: TGTGCCAGCAGCTTAGGCGCGGGGAACTATGGCTACACCTTC. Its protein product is CASSLGAGNYGYTF. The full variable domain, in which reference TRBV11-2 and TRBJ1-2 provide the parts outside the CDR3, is EAGVAQSPRYKIIEKRQSVAFWCNPISGHATLYWYQQILGQGPKLLIQFQNNGVVDDSQLPKDRFSAERLKGVDSTLKIQPAKLEDSAVYLCASSLGAGNYGYTFGSGTRLTVV.

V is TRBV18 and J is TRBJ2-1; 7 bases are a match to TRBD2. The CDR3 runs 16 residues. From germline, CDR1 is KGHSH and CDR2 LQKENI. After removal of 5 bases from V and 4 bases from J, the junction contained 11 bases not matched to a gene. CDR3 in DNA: TGTGCCAGCTCAACCAACCGGGCTAGCGGATACAATGAGCAGTTCTTC. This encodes CASSTNRASGYNEQFF.

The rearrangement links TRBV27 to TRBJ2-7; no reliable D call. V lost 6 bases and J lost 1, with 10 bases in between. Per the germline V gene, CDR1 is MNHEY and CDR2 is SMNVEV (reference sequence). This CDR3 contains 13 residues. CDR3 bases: TGTGCCAGCAGCCGCGACGGATCCTACGAGCAGTACTTC. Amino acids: CASSRDGSYEQYF.

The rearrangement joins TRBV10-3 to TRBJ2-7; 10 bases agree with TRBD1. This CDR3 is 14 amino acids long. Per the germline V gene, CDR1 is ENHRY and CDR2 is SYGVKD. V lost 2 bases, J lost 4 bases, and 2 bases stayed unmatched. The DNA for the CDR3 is TGTGCCATCAGTGAGAGGGGACAGGGGTACGAGCAGTACTTC. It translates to CAISERGQGYEQYF.

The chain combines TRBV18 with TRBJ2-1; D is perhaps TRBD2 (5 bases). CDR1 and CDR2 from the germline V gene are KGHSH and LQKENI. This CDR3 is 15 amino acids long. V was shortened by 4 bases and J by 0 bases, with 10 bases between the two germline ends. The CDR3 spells CASSLADYSYNEQFF. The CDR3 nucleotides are TGTGCCAGCTCACTAGCTGACTACTCCTACAATGAGCAGTTCTTC.

CDR3 nucleotide sequence: TGTGCCAGCAGCCCTGGGACTAGCGGGCTCTCCTACGAGCAGTACTTC. Translated: CASSPGTSGLSYEQYF. The chain uses TRBV7-2 and TRBJ2-7; TRBD2 matches 12 bases. V lost 5 bases and J lost 0; bases outside the gene matches: 5. This CDR3 comprises 16 residues. Germline CDR1 SGHTA, CDR2 FQGNSA.

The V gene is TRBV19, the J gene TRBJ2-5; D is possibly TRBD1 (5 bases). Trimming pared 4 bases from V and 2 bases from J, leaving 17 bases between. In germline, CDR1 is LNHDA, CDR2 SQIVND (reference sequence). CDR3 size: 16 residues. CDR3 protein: CASSKGVRALQETQYF. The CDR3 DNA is TGTGCCAGTAGTAAAGGCGTCAGGGCCTTACAAGAGACCCAGTACTTC.

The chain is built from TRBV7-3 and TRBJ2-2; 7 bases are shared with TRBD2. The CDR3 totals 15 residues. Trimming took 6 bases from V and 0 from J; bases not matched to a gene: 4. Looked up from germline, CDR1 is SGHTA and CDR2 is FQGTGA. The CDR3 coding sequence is TGTGCCAGCAGGACCGGACTAGCGAACACCGGGGAGCTGTTTTTT. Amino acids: CASRTGLANTGELFF.

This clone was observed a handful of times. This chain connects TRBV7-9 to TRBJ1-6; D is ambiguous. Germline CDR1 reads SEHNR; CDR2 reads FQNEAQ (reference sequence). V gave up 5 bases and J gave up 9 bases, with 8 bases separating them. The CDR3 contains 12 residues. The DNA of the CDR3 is TGTGCCAGCAGCACCCCGACTTCACCCCTCCACTTT. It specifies CASSTPTSPLHF. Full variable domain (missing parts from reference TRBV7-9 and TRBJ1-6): DTGVSQNPRHKITKRGQNVTFRCDPISEHNRLYWYRQTLGQGPEFLTYFQNEAQLEKSRLLSDRFSAERPKGSFSTLEIQRTEQGDSAMYLCASSTPTSPLHFGNGTRLTVT.

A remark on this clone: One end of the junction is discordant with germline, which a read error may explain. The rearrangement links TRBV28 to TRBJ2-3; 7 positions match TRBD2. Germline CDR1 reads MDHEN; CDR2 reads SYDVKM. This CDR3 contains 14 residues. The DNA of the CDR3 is TGTGCCAGCAGTTTGGGCGGGAGCACAGACACGCAGTATTTT. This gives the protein CASSLGGSTDTQYF.

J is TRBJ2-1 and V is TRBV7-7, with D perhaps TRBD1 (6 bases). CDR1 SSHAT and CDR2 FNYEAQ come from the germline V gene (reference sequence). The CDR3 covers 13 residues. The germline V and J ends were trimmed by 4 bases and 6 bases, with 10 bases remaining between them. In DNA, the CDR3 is TGTGCCAGCAGCTCGGACAGAGCCAATGAGCAGTTCTTC. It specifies CASSSDRANEQFF.

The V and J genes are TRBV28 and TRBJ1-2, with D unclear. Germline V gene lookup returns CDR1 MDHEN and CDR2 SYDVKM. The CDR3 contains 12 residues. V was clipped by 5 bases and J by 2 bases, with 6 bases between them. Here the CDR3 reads CASSEGNYGYTF. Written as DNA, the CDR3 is TGTGCCAGCAGTGAAGGGAACTATGGCTACACCTTC.

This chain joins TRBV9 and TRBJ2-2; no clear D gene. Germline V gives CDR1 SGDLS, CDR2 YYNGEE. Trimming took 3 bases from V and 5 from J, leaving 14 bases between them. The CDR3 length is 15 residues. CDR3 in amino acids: CASSGPLLRTGELFF. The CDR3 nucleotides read TGTGCCAGCAGCGGTCCCCTCTTGCGGACCGGGGAGCTGTTTTTT.

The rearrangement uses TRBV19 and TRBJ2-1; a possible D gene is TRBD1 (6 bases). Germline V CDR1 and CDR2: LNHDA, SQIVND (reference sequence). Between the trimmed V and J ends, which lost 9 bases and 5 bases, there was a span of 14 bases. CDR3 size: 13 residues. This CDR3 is CASSSGQNNEQFF. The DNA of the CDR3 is TGTGCCAGCAGCTCCGGACAGAACAATGAGCAGTTCTTC. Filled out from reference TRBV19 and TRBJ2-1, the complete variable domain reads DGGITQSPKYLFRKEGQNVTLSCEQNLNHDAMYWYRQDPGQGLRLIYYSQIVNDFQKGDIAEGYSVSREKKESFPLTVTSAQKNPTAFYLCASSSGQNNEQFFGPGTRLTVL.

The CDR3 spells CASSPAREGSGELFF. The CDR3 nucleotides are TGTGCCAGTAGTCCTGCTAGAGAGGGTTCCGGGGAGCTGTTTTTT. V is TRBV19 and J is TRBJ2-2; TRBD2 is a possible D gene (5 bases). The V gene lost 5 bases and the J gene lost 6 bases, with 16 bases spanning the gap. Germline V gene lookup returns CDR1 LNHDA and CDR2 SQIVND (reference sequence). This CDR3 is 15 amino acids long.

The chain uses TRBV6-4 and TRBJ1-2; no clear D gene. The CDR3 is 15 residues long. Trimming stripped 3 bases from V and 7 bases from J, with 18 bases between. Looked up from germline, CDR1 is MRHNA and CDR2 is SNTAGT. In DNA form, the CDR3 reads TGTGCCAGCAGTGAACATCTCGGACTGTCTGGTGGCTACACCTTC. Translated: CASSEHLGLSGGYTF.

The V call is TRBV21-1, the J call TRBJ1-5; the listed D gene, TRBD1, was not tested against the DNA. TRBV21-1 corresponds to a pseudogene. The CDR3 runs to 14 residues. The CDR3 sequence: CASSARQGNQPQHF. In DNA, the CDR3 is TGTGCCAGCAGTGCCAGACAGGGCAATCAGCCCCAGCATTTT.

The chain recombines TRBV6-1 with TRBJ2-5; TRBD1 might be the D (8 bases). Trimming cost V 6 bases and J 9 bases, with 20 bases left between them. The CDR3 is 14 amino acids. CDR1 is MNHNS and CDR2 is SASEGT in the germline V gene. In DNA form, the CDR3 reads TGTGCCAGCAGGGCCGGACAGGGAGGGCAGGCCCAGTACTTC. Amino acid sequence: CASRAGQGGQAQYF.

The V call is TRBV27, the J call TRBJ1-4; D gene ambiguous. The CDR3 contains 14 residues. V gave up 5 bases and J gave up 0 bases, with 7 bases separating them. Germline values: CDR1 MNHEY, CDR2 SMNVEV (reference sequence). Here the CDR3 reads CASSLQSTNEKLFF. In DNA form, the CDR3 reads TGTGCCAGCAGTCTACAATCAACTAATGAAAAACTGTTTTTT.

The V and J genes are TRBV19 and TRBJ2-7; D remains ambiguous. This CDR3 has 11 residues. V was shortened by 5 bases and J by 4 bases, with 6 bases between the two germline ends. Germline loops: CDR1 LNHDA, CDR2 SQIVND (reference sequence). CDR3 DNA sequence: TGTGCCAGTAGTTCCCGATACGAGCAGTACTTC. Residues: CASSSRYEQYF.